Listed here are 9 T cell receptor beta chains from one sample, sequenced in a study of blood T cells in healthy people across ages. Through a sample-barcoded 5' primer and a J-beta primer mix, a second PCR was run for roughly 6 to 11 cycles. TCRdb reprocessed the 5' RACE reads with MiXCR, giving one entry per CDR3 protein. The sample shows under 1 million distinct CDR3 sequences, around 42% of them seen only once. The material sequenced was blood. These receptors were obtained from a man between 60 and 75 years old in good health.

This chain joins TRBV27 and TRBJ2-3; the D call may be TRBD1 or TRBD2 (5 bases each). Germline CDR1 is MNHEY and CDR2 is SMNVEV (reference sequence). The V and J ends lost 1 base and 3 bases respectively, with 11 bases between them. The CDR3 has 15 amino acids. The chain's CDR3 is CASSLLARETDTQYF. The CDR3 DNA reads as TGTGCCAGCAGTTTATTGGCCAGGGAGACAGATACGCAGTATTTT.

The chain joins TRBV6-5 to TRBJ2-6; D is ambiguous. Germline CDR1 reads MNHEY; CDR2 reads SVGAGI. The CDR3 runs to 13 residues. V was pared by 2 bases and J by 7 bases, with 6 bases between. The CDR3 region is CASSYGQANVLTF. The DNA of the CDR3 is TGTGCCAGCAGTTACGGGCAAGCCAACGTCCTGACTTTC.

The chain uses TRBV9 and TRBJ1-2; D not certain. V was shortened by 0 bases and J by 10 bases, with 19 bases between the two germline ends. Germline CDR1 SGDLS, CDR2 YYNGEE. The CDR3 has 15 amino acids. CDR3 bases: TGTGCCAGCAGCGTAGATCCGGGAACAAATAAGGACTACACCTTC. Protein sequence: CASSVDPGTNKDYTF.

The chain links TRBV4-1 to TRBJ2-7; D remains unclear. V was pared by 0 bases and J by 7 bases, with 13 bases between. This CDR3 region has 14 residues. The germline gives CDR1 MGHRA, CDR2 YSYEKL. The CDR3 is CASSQERVYNEQYF. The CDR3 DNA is TGCGCCAGCAGCCAAGAAAGGGTGTACAATGAGCAGTACTTC.

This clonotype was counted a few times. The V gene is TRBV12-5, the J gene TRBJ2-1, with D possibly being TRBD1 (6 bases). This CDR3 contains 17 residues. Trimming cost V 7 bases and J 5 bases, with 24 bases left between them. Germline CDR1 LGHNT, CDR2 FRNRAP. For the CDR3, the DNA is TGTGCTAGTGCTCCAGGGGTGGCGAACCCTACCCACAATGAGCAGTTCTTC. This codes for CASAPGVANPTHNEQFF.

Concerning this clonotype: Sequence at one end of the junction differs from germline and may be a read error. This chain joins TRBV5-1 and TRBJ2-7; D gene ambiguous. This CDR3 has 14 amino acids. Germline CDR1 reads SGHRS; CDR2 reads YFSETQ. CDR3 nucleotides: TGCGCCAGCAGCTTGAGTACCAACTCCTACGGGCAGTACTTC. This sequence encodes CASSLSTNSYGQYF.

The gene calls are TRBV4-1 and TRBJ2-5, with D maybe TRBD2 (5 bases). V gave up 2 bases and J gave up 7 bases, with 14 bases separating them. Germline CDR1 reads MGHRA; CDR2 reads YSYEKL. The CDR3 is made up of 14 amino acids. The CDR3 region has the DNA TGCGCCAGCAGCCAAAGCCATAGCGAGGGGACCCAGTACTTC. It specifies CASSQSHSEGTQYF.

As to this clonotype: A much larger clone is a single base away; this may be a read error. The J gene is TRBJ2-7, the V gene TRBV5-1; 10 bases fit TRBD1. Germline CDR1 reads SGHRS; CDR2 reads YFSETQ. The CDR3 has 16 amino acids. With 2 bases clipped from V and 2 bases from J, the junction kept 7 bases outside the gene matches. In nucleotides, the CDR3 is TGCGCCAGCAGCTTTTATTCGGACAGGGGGACCTACGAGCAGTACTTC. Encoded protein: CASSFYSDRGTYEQYF. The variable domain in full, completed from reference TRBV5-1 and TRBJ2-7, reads KAGVTQTPRYLIKTRGQQVTLSCSPISGHRSVSWYQQTPGQGLQFLFEYFSETQRNKGNFPGRFSGRQFSNSRSEMNVSTLELGDSALYLCASSFYSDRGTYEQYFGPGTRLTVT.

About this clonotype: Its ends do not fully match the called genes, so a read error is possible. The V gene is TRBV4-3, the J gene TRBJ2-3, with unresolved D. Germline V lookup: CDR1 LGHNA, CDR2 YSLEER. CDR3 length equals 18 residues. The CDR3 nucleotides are TGCGCCAGTAGCCAAGATAGCCCGGCTACCTTATCCACAGATACGCAGTATTTT. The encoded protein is CASSQDSPATLSTDTQYF.